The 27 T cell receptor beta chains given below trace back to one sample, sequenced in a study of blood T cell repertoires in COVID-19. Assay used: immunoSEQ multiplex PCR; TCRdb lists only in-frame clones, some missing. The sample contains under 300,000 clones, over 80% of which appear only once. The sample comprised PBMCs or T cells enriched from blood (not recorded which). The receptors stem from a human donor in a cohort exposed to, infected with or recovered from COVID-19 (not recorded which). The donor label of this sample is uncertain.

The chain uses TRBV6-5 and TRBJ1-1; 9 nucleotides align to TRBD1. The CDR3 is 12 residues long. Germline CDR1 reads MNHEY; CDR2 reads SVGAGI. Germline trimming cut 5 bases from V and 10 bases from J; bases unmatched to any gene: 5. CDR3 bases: TGTGCCAGCAGTCACCGACAGGGGGGAGCTTTCTTT. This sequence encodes CASSHRQGGAFF.

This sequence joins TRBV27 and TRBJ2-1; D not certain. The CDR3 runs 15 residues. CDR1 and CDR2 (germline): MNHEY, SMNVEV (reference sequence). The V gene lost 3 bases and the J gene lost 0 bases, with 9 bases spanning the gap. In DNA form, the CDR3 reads TGTGCCAGCAGTTTGCAACTAAGCTCCTACAATGAGCAGTTCTTC. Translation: CASSLQLSSYNEQFF.

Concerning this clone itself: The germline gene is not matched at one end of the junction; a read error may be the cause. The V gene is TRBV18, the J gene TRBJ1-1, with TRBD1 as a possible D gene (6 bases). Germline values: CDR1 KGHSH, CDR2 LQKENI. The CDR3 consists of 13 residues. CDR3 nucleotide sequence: TGTGCCAGCTCAACACCGCAGGGGACTGAAGCTTTCTTT. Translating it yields CASSTPQGTEAFF.

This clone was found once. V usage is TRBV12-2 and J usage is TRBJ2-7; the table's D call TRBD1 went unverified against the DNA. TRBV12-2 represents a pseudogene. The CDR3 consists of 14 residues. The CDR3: CASRPGTGPYEQYF. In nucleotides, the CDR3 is TGTGCAAGTCGCCCCGGGACAGGCCCCTACGAGCAGTACTTC.

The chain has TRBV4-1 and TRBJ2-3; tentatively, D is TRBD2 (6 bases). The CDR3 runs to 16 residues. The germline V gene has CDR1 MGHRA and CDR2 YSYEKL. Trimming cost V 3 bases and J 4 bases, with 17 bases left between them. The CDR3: CASSQRERTGADTQYF. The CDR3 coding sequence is TGCGCCAGCAGCCAGCGCGAGAGAACGGGGGCAGATACGCAGTATTTT.

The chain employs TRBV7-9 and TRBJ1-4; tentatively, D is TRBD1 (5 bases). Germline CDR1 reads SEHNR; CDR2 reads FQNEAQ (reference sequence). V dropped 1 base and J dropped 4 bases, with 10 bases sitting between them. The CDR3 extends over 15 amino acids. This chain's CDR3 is CASSLDRGLNEKLFF. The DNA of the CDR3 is TGTGCCAGCAGCTTAGATAGGGGCCTTAATGAAAAACTGTTTTTT.

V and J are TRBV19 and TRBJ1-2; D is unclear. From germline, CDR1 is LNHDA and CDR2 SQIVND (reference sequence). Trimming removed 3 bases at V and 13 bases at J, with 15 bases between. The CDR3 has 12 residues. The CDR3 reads CASSMGGRSGTF. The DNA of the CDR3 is TGTGCCAGTAGTATGGGCGGCAGGAGCGGCACCTTC.

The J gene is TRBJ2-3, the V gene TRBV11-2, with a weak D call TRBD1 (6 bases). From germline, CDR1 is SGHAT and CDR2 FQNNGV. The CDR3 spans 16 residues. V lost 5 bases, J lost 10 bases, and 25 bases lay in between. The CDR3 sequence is CASSHPRGSLPVAQYF. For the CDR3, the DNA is TGTGCCAGCAGCCACCCAAGGGGGTCGCTCCCTGTGGCGCAGTATTTT.

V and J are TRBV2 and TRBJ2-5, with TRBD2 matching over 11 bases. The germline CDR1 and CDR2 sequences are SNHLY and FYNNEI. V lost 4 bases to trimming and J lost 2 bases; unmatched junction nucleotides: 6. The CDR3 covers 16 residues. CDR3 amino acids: CASSGGTSGGQETQYF. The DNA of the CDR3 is TGTGCCAGCAGTGGGGGGACTAGCGGAGGTCAAGAGACCCAGTACTTC. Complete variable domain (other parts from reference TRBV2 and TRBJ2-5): EPEVTQTPSHQVTQMGQEVILRCVPISNHLYFYWYRQILGQKVEFLVSFYNNEISEKSEIFDDQFSVERPDGSNFTLKIRSTKLEDSAMYFCASSGGTSGGQETQYFGPGTRLLVL.

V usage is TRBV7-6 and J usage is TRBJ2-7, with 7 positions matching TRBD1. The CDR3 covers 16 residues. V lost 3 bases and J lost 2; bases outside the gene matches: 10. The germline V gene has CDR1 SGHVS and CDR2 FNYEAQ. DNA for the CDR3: TGTGCCAGCAGCTTCAACCTCTCGACAGGGACCTACGAGCAGTACTTC. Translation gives CASSFNLSTGTYEQYF.

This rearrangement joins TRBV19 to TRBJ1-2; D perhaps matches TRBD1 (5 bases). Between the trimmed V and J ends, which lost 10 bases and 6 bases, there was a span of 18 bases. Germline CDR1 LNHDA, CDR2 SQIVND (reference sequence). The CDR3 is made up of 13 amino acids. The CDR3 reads CATNTRGSNGYTF. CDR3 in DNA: TGTGCCACCAACACAAGGGGTAGCAATGGCTACACCTTC.

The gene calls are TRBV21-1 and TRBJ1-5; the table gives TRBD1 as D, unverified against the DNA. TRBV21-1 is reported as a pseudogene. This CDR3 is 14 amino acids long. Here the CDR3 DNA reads TGTGCCAGGTCCCCAGGGATCGGCAATCAGCCCCAGCATTTT. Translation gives CARSPGIGNQPQHF.

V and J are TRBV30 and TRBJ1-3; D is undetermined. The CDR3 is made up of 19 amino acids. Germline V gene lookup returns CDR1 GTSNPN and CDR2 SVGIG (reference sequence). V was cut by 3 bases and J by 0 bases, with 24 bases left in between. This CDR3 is CAWRYQDPFDGDSGNTIYF. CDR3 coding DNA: TGTGCCTGGAGATACCAGGATCCTTTCGACGGGGACTCTGGAAACACCATATATTTT.

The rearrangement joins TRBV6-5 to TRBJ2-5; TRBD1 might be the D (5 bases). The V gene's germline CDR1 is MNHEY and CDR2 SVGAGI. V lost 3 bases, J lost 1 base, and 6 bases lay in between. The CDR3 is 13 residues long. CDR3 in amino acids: CASSYQGQETQYF. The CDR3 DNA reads TGTGCCAGCAGTTATCAGGGCCAAGAGACCCAGTACTTC.

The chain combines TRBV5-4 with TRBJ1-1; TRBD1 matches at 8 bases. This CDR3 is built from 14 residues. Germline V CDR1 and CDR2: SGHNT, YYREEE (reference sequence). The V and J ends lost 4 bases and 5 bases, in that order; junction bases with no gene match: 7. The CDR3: CASSHGQGYTEAFF. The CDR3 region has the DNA TGTGCCAGCAGCCACGGACAGGGTTATACTGAAGCTTTCTTT. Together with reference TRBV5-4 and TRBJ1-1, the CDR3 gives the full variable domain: ETGVTQSPTHLIKTRGQQVTLRCSSQSGHNTVSWYQQALGQGPQFIFQYYREEENGRGNFPPRFSGLQFPNYSSELNVNALELDDSALYLCASSHGQGYTEAFFGQGTRLTVV.

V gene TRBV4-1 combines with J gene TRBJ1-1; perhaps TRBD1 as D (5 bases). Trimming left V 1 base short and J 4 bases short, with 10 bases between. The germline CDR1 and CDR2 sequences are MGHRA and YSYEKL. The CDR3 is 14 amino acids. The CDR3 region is CASSQVAGLTEAFF. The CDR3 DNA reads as TGCGCCAGCAGCCAAGTAGCGGGGCTCACTGAAGCTTTCTTT.

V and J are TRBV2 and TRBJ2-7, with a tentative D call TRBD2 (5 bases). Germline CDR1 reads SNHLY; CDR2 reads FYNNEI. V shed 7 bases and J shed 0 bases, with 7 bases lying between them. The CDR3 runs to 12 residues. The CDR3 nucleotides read TGTGCCAGCACGAGGGACTCCTACGAGCAGTACTTC. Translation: CASTRDSYEQYF. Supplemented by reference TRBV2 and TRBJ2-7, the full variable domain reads EPEVTQTPSHQVTQMGQEVILRCVPISNHLYFYWYRQILGQKVEFLVSFYNNEISEKSEIFDDQFSVERPDGSNFTLKIRSTKLEDSAMYFCASTRDSYEQYFGPGTRLTVT.

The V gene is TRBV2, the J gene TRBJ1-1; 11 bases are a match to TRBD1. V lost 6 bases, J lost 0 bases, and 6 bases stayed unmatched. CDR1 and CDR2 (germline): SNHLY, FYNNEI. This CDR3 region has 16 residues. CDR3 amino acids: CASRWTGGDLNTEAFF. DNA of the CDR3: TGTGCCAGCAGATGGACAGGGGGCGATTTGAACACTGAAGCTTTCTTT.

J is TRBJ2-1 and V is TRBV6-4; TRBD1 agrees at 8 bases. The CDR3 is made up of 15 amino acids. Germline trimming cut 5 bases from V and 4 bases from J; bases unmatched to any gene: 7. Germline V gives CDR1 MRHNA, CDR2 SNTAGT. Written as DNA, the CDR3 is TGTGCCAGCAGTAGTGGACAGGGAGGATACAATGAGCAGTTCTTC. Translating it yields CASSSGQGGYNEQFF.

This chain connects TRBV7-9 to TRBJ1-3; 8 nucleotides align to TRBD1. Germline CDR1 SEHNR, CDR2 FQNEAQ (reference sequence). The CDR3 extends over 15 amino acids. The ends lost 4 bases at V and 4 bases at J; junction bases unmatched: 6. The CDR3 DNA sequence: TGTGCCAGCAGCTATCGGACAGGGCCGGGAAACACCATATATTTT. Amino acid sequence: CASSYRTGPGNTIYF. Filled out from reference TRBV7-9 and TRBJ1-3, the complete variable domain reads DTGVSQNPRHKITKRGQNVTFRCDPISEHNRLYWYRQTLGQGPEFLTYFQNEAQLEKSRLLSDRFSAERPKGSFSTLEIQRTEQGDSAMYLCASSYRTGPGNTIYFGEGSWLTVV.

Here the CDR3 DNA reads TGTGCCAGCAGCAGACAGGGCTACGAGCAGTACTTC. Protein: CASSRQGYEQYF. The chain recombines TRBV5-8 with TRBJ2-7, with 7 bases identical to TRBD1. In germline, CDR1 is SGHTS, CDR2 YDEGEE. This CDR3 has 12 amino acids. The junction had 1 base not matched to a gene; V was cut back by 4 bases and J by 3 bases.

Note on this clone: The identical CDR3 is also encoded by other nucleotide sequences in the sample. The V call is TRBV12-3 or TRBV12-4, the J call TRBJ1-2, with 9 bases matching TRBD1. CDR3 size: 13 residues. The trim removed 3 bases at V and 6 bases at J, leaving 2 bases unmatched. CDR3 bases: TGTGCCAGCAGTTTGACAGGGGGAGATGGCTACACCTTC. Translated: CASSLTGGDGYTF.

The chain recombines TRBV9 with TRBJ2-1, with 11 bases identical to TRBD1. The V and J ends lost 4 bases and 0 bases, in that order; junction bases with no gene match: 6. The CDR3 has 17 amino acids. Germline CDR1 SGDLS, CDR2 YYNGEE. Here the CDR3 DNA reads TGTGCCAGCAGCTATGGGACAGGGGGGAGCTCCTACAATGAGCAGTTCTTC. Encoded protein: CASSYGTGGSSYNEQFF.

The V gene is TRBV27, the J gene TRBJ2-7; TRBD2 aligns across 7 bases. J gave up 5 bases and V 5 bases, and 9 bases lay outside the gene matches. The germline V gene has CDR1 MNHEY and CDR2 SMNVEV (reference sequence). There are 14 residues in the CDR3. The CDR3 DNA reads TGTGCCAGCAGTGCCCGCCGGGGGGTGCACGAGCAGTACTTC. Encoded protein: CASSARRGVHEQYF.

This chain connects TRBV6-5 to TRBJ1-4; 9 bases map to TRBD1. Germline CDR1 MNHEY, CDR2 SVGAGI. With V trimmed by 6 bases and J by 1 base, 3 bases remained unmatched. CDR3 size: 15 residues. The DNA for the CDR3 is TGTGCCAGCAGGGGACAGGGCGGAACTAATGAAAAACTGTTTTTT. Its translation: CASRGQGGTNEKLFF.

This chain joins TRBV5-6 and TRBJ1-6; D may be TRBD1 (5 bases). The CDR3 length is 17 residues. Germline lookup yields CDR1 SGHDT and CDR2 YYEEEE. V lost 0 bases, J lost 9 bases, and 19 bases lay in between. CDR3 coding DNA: TGTGCCAGCAGCTTGGGGACACCGCCACGAGTAGGTTCACCCCTCCACTTT. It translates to CASSLGTPPRVGSPLHF.

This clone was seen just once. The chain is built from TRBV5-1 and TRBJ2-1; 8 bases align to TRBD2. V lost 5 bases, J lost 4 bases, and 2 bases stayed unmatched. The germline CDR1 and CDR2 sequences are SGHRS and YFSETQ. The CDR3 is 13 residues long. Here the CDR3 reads CASSSGDYNEQFF. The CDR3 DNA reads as TGCGCCAGCAGTAGCGGGGATTACAATGAGCAGTTCTTC.